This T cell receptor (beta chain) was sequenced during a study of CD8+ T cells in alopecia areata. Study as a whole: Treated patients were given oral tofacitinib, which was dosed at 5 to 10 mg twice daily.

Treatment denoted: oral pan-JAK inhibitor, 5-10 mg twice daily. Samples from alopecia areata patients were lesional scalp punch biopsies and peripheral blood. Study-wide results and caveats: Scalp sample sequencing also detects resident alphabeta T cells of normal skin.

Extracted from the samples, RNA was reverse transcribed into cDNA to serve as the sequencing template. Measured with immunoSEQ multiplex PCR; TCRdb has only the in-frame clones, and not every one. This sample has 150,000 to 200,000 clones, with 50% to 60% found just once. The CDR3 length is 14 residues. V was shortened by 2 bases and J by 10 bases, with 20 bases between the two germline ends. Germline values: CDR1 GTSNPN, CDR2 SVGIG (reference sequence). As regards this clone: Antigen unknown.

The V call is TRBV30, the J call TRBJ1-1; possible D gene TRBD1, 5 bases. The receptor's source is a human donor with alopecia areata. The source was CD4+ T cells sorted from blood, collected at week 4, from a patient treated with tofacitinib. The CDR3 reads CAWSRTRGAWGAFF. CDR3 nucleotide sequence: TGTGCCTGGAGTAGGACCCGAGGGGCGTGGGGAGCTTTCTTT.